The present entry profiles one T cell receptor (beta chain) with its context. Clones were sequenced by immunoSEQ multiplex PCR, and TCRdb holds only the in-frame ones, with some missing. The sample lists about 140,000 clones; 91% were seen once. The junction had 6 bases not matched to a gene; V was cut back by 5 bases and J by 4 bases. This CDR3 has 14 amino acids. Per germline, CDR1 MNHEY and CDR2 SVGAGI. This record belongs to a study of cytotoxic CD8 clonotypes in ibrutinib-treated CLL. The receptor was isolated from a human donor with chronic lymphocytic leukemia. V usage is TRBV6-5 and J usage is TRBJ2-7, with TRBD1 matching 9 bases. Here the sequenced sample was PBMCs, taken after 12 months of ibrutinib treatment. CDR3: CASSPGQGRYEQYF. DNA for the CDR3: TGTGCCAGCAGTCCGGGACAGGGAAGGTACGAGCAGTACTTC.